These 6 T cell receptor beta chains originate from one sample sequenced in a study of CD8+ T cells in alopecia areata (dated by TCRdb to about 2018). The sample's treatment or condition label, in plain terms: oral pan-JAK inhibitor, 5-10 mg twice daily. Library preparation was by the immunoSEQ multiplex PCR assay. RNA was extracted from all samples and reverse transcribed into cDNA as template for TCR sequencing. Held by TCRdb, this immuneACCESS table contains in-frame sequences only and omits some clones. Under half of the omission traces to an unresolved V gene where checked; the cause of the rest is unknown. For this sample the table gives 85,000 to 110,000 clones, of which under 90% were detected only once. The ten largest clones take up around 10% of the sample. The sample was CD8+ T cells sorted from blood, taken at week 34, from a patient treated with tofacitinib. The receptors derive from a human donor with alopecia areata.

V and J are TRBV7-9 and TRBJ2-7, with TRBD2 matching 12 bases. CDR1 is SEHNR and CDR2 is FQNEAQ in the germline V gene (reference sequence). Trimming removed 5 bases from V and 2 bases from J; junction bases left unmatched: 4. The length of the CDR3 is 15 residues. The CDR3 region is CASSRRTSGTYEQYF. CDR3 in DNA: TGTGCCAGCAGCCGACGGACTAGCGGGACCTACGAGCAGTACTTC.

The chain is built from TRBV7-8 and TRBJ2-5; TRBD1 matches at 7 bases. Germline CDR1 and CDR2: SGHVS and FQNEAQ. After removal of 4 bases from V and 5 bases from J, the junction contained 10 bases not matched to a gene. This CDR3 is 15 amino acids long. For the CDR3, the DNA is TGTGCCAGCAGCTCACTAGGGGGCGCGGTGGAGACCCAGTACTTC. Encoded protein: CASSSLGGAVETQYF.

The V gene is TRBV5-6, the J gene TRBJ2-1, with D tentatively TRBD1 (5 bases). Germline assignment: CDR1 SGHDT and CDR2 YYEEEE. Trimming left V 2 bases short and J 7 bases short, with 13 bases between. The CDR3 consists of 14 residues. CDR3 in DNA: TGTGCCAGCAGCTTCTTGACAGCTAATAATGAGCAGTTCTTC. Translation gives CASSFLTANNEQFF. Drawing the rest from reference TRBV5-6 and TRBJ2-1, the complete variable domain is DAGVTQSPTHLIKTRGQQVTLRCSPKSGHDTVSWYQQALGQGPQFIFQYYEEEERQRGNFPDRFSGHQFPNYSSELNVNALLLGDSALYLCASSFLTANNEQFFGPGTRLTVL.

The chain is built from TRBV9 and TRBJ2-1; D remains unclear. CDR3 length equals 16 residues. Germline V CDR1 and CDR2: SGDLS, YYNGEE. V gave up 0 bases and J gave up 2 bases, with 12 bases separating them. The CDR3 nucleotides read TGTGCCAGCAGCGTAGGGACCGGAAAGGCCTACAATGAGCAGTTCTTC. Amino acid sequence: CASSVGTGKAYNEQFF.

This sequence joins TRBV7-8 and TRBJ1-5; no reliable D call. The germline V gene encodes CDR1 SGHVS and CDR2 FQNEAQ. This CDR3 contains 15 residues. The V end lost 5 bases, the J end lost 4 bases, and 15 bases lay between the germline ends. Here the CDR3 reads CASSRYSSGNQPQHF. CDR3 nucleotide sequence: TGTGCCAGCAGCCGATATTCCTCTGGGAATCAGCCCCAGCATTTT.

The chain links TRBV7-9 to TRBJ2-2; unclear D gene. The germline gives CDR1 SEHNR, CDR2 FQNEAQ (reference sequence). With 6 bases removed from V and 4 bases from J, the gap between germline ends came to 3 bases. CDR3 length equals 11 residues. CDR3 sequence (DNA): TGTGCCAGCAGTTCCACCGGGGAGCTGTTTTTT. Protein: CASSSTGELFF.